A selection of T cell receptor beta chains follows, all from one sample in a study of T cell responses to AZD1222 COVID-19 vaccine. Sequencing was performed with immunoSEQ multiplex PCR; in TCRdb, only in-frame clones are kept and a portion is missing. The sample includes roughly 100,000 clones, about 81% of them seen just once. The sample in question was peripheral blood, obtained on day 0 of AZD1222 vaccination. These receptors all stem from an adult in good health. Both conserved end residues are part of each CDR3. The order of the fields is D gene, V gene, clone size, J gene, CDR3 protein, CDR3 DNA. D genes are given only for firm matches. Only some rows state a clone size, as once, few, many or a class for expanded clones.

D: TRBD2
V: TRBV27
size: once
J: TRBJ2-3
CDR3: CASSVLGLAADTQYF
DNA: TGTGCCAGCAGTGTGCTGGGACTAGCTGCAGATACGCAGTATTTT

D: TRBD1
V: TRBV4-2
size: .
J: TRBJ2-6
CDR3: CASSQAAPGQGAGGANVLTF
DNA: TGTGCCAGCAGCCAAGCTGCTCCGGGACAGGGGGCGGGAGGGGCCAACGTCCTGACTTTC

D: TRBD1
V: TRBV19
size: .
J: TRBJ2-2
CDR3: CASKPQGAGELFF
DNA: TGTGCCAGCAAACCCCAGGGGGCCGGGGAGCTGTTTTTT

D: .
V: TRBV6-2/TRBV6-3
size: .
J: TRBJ2-3
CDR3: CASSYALSANTQYF
DNA: TGTGCCAGCAGTTACGCCCTTTCAGCGAATACGCAGTATTTT

D: .
V: TRBV13
size: .
J: TRBJ2-2
CDR3: CASSLVLGGELFF
DNA: TGTGCCAGCAGCTTAGTCCTGGGCGGGGAGCTGTTTTTT

D: TRBD1
V: TRBV3-1/TRBV3-2
size: .
J: TRBJ1-1
CDR3: CASSQEQGVEAFF
DNA: TGTGCCAGCAGCCAAGAGCAGGGGGTTGAAGCTTTCTTT

D: TRBD2
V: TRBV6-4
size: .
J: TRBJ2-1
CDR3: CASSPRGGAPNEQFF
DNA: TGTGCCAGCAGTCCCCGCGGGGGGGCCCCCAATGAGCAGTTCTTC

D: .
V: TRBV19
size: .
J: TRBJ2-1
CDR3: CASRTPGRQGDEQFF
DNA: TGTGCCAGTAGAACCCCGGGCCGTCAAGGAGATGAGCAGTTCTTC

D: TRBD2
V: TRBV18
size: .
J: TRBJ2-1
CDR3: CASSPTSGGAHEQFF
DNA: TGTGCCAGCTCACCTACGAGCGGGGGGGCCCATGAGCAGTTCTTC

D: .
V: TRBV6-6
size: .
J: TRBJ2-7
CDR3: CASSYSREGQTYEQYF
DNA: TGTGCCAGCAGTTACTCGAGAGAAGGACAGACTTACGAGCAGTACTTC

D: .
V: TRBV5-4
size: .
J: TRBJ2-3
CDR3: CASSSWTSSTDTQYF
DNA: TGTGCCAGCAGCTCATGGACTTCTAGCACAGATACGCAGTATTTT

D: TRBD1
V: TRBV10-2
size: .
J: TRBJ1-2
CDR3: CASRTGESGYTF
DNA: TGCGCCAGCAGAACAGGGGAGAGTGGCTACACCTTC

D: .
V: TRBV10-3
size: .
J: TRBJ2-3
CDR3: CAISDQGIDTQYF
DNA: TGTGCCATCAGTGATCAGGGTATAGATACGCAGTATTTT

D: .
V: TRBV5-1
size: .
J: TRBJ1-2
CDR3: CASSSGDYGYTF
DNA: TGCGCCAGCAGCTCCGGGGACTATGGCTACACCTTC

D: .
V: TRBV5-6
size: .
J: TRBJ1-5
CDR3: CASSLGGTNQPQHF
DNA: TGTGCCAGCAGCTTAGGGGGAACTAATCAGCCCCAGCATTTT

D: .
V: TRBV2
size: .
J: TRBJ2-2
CDR3: CASTREGTGELFF
DNA: TGTGCCAGCACCAGGGAAGGCACCGGGGAGCTGTTTTTT

D: .
V: TRBV10-2
size: .
J: TRBJ1-1
CDR3: CASVRGLGLDTEAFF
DNA: TGCGCCAGCGTACGCGGCCTCGGACTCGACACTGAAGCTTTCTTT

D: .
V: TRBV6-5
size: once
J: TRBJ2-1
CDR3: CASSYLRGGGLVEQFF
DNA: TGTGCCAGCAGTTACCTGAGGGGGGGAGGCCTTGTTGAGCAGTTCTTC

D: .
V: TRBV18
size: .
J: TRBJ2-3
CDR3: CASSPRLTDTQYF
DNA: TGTGCCAGCTCACCACGTCTCACAGATACGCAGTATTTT

D: .
V: TRBV2
size: .
J: TRBJ1-5
CDR3: CASSDATWEQPQHF
DNA: TGTGCCAGCAGTGATGCCACCTGGGAGCAGCCCCAGCATTTT

D: .
V: TRBV19
size: .
J: TRBJ1-2
CDR3: CASSQIYGYTF
DNA: TGTGCCAGTAGTCAGATCTATGGCTACACCTTC

D: .
V: TRBV2
size: .
J: TRBJ1-5
CDR3: CASSESRGGGQPQHF
DNA: TGTGCCAGCAGTGAGAGCCGGGGAGGGGGTCAGCCCCAGCATTTT

D: .
V: TRBV19
size: once
J: TRBJ1-5
CDR3: CASSMGRTSNQPQHF
DNA: TGTGCCAGTAGTATGGGGAGGACTTCGAATCAGCCCCAGCATTTT

D: .
V: TRBV19
size: .
J: TRBJ1-3
CDR3: CASKPAAATSGNTIYF
DNA: TGTGCCAGTAAGCCTGCGGCAGCCACCTCTGGAAACACCATATATTTT

D: .
V: TRBV6-5
size: .
J: TRBJ2-1
CDR3: CASSYSLLNEQFF
DNA: TGTGCCAGCAGTTATAGCCTCCTTAATGAGCAGTTCTTC

D: .
V: TRBV7-2
size: .
J: TRBJ1-3
CDR3: CASSKIGNTIYF
DNA: TGTGCCAGCAGCAAAATTGGAAACACCATATATTTT

D: TRBD1
V: TRBV2
size: .
J: TRBJ2-1
CDR3: CASSKTGGRYNEQFF
DNA: TGTGCCAGCAGTAAGACAGGGGGCAGGTACAATGAGCAGTTCTTC

D: TRBD1
V: TRBV15
size: few
J: TRBJ1-2
CDR3: CATSPEGDRANYGYTF
DNA: TGTGCCACCAGCCCCGAGGGGGACAGGGCAAACTATGGCTACACCTTC

D: TRBD1
V: TRBV5-5
size: .
J: TRBJ1-2
CDR3: CASSLAEGATYGYTF
DNA: TGTGCCAGCAGCTTGGCGGAGGGGGCTACCTATGGCTACACCTTC

D: .
V: TRBV11-2
size: .
J: TRBJ2-1
CDR3: CASSLEGRTGLSPFF
DNA: TGTGCCAGCAGCTTAGAGGGGAGGACCGGACTCTCCCCGTTCTTC

D: .
V: TRBV19
size: .
J: TRBJ1-5
CDR3: CASSINRNNQPQHF
DNA: TGTGCCAGTAGTATTAACAGGAACAATCAGCCCCAGCATTTT

D: .
V: TRBV5-6
size: .
J: TRBJ2-7
CDR3: CASSLTGYEQYF
DNA: TGTGCCAGCAGCTTGACAGGCTACGAGCAGTACTTC

D: .
V: TRBV25-1
size: .
J: TRBJ2-2
CDR3: CASSSAGGTGELFF
DNA: TGTGCCAGTTCGTCGGCAGGGGGGACCGGGGAGCTGTTTTTT

D: .
V: TRBV2
size: .
J: TRBJ1-3
CDR3: CASGGGNTIYF
DNA: TGTGCCAGCGGGGGGGGGAACACCATATATTTT

D: TRBD1
V: TRBV18
size: .
J: TRBJ2-7
CDR3: CASSRQGCEQYF
DNA: TGTGCCAGCTCACGACAGGGTTGCGAGCAGTACTTC

D: .
V: TRBV4-1
size: .
J: TRBJ2-5
CDR3: CASSQETRANQETQYF
DNA: TGCGCCAGCAGCCAAGAGACCAGAGCGAACCAAGAGACCCAGTACTTC

D: .
V: TRBV5-8
size: .
J: TRBJ2-6
CDR3: CASRIASGANVLTF
DNA: TGTGCCAGCAGAATCGCATCTGGGGCCAACGTCCTGACTTTC

D: .
V: TRBV29-1
size: once
J: TRBJ1-4
CDR3: CSVGWYGEEKLFF
DNA: TGCAGCGTTGGGTGGTATGGGGAGGAAAAACTGTTTTTT

D: .
V: TRBV6-5
size: .
J: TRBJ2-3
CDR3: CASSYEGQVPDTQYF
DNA: TGTGCCAGCAGTTACGAAGGGCAGGTCCCAGATACGCAGTATTTT

D: .
V: TRBV9
size: .
J: TRBJ1-4
CDR3: CASSADGEDEKLFF
DNA: TGTGCCAGCAGCGCCGACGGTGAGGATGAAAAACTGTTTTTT

D: .
V: TRBV12-3/TRBV12-4
size: .
J: TRBJ1-4
CDR3: CASRGGQNEKLFF
DNA: TGTGCCAGCAGGGGTGGACAGAATGAAAAACTGTTTTTT

D: .
V: TRBV6-2/TRBV6-3
size: once
J: TRBJ2-4
CDR3: CASSYSSSQNIQYF
DNA: TGTGCCAGCAGTTACTCGTCTAGTCAAAACATTCAGTACTTC

D: .
V: TRBV7-9
size: few
J: TRBJ2-7
CDR3: CASSLFPGVTGRSSYEQYF
DNA: TGTGCCAGCAGCTTATTCCCCGGTGTAACAGGCAGGAGCTCCTACGAGCAGTACTTC

D: TRBD2
V: TRBV29-1
size: .
J: TRBJ2-1
CDR3: CSAGLGFNEQFF
DNA: TGCAGCGCGGGACTAGGCTTTAATGAGCAGTTCTTC

D: .
V: TRBV21-1
size: .
J: TRBJ1-2
CDR3: CASSGRPLPLCSGYTF
DNA: TGTGCCAGCAGCGGAAGACCCCTTCCGTTATGTTCGGGCTACACCTTC

D: .
V: TRBV27
size: .
J: TRBJ1-5
CDR3: CASRVQGGGPQHF
DNA: TGTGCCAGCAGGGTACAGGGCGGGGGGCCCCAGCATTTT

D: TRBD2
V: TRBV6-2/TRBV6-3
size: .
J: TRBJ2-2
CDR3: CASSSDRSGLNTGELFF
DNA: TGTGCCAGCAGTTCAGATCGTAGCGGGCTTAACACCGGGGAGCTGTTTTTT

D: .
V: TRBV7-2
size: few
J: TRBJ2-1
CDR3: CASSLARGEYNEQFF
DNA: TGTGCCAGCAGCTTAGCCCGGGGCGAATACAATGAGCAGTTCTTC

D: .
V: TRBV30
size: .
J: TRBJ1-4
CDR3: CAWSLTSGGVKEKLFF
DNA: TGTGCCTGGAGCCTTACCAGTGGGGGGGTAAAAGAAAAACTGTTTTTT

D: .
V: TRBV2
size: .
J: TRBJ1-4
CDR3: CASSANEKLFF
DNA: TGTGCCAGCAGCGCAAATGAAAAACTGTTTTTT